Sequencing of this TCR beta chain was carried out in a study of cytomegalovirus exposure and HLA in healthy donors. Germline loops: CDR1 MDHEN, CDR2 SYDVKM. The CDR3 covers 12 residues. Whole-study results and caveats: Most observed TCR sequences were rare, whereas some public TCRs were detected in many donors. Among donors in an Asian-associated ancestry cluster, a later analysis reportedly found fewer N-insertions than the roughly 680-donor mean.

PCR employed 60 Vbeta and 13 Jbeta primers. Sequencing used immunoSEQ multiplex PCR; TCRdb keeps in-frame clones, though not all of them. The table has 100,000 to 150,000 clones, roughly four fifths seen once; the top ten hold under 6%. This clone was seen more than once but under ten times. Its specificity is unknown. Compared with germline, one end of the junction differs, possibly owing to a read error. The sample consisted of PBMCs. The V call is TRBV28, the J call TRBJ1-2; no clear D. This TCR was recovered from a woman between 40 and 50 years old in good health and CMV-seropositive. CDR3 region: CASSLFDGGYPF. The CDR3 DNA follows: TGTGCCAGCAGTTTATTCGACGGAGGCTACCCCTTC.